The text below deals with one T cell receptor beta chain. What it binds is not known. The sample is drawn from a study of shared clonotypes between healthy human individuals. Germline V gives CDR1 GTSNPN, CDR2 SVGIG (reference sequence). This CDR3 region has 16 residues. With V trimmed by 0 bases and J by 6 bases, 10 bases remained unmatched. Here immunoSEQ multiplex PCR was the method, and the copy in TCRdb shows in-frame clones only, minus some. The sample lists approximately 240,000 clones, 60% to 70% seen once, with roughly 10% in the top ten. Study-wide points: Among non-shared clonotypes, generation probabilities were lower than among those shared by all four donors. Estimated richness values were generally larger in naive subsets than in memory subsets.

Donors included only healthy HIV-negative adults lacking recent acute infections or vaccinations. Naive CD45RA+ and memory CD45RA-negative subsets were split from CD4+ cells. The chain carries TRBV30 and TRBJ1-4; 7 bases map to TRBD1. This TCR came from a man aged 30 to 39 in good health. Sequenced: memory CD4+ T cells sorted from blood. Noted subset: CD45RA-negative fraction. Written as DNA, the CDR3 is TGTGCCTGGAGTGTAAGGAAGACAGGGAAGGATGAAAAACTGTTTTTT. Amino acids: CAWSVRKTGKDEKLFF.